The 10 T cell receptor beta chains reported below all come from one sample, sequenced in a study of T cell clonotyping in hematopoietic cell transplantation. Time point noted: recipient sample about 28 days before transplant, after cytoreduction. The repertoire was sequenced with immunoSEQ multiplex PCR; TCRdb's copy has only in-frame clones and lacks some. The sample yields some 49,000 clones, 80% to 90% seen once. Sequencing used peripheral blood mononuclear cells, obtained before stem cell transplant. The receptors come from a man aged 55 to 70 with biphenotypic leukemia. Some clones in this sample may be carry-over from other donors' samples.

This sequence joins TRBV30 and TRBJ1-1; 9 positions match TRBD1. Losses at the gene ends were 3 bases for V and 1 base for J; bases not matched to a gene: 6. The germline gives CDR1 GTSNPN, CDR2 SVGIG (reference sequence). The CDR3 is made up of 15 amino acids. CDR3 region: CAWRESDRGNTEAFF. The CDR3 nucleotides are TGTGCCTGGAGGGAGTCGGACAGGGGGAACACTGAAGCTTTCTTT. Drawing the rest from reference TRBV30 and TRBJ1-1, the complete variable domain is SQTIHQWPATLVQPVGSPLSLECTVEGTSNPNLYWYRQAAGRGLQLLFYSVGIGQISSEVPQNLSASRPQDRQFILSSKKLLLSDSGFYLCAWRESDRGNTEAFFGQGTRLTVV.

The J gene is TRBJ2-5, the V gene TRBV4-1, with D unclear. CDR1 is MGHRA, CDR2 YSYEKL, per germline. The CDR3 is 12 residues long. V lost 2 bases and J lost 1, with 2 bases in between. Here the CDR3 DNA reads TGCGCCAGCAGCCAATCCCAAGAGACCCAGTACTTC. The encoded protein is CASSQSQETQYF.

The chain uses TRBV2 and TRBJ2-1; D ambiguous. The CDR3 loop spans 13 amino acids. Germline V gives CDR1 SNHLY, CDR2 FYNNEI. Trimming took 2 bases from V and 9 from J, leaving 11 bases between them. CDR3 protein: CASSETWPGEQFF. CDR3 DNA: TGTGCCAGCAGTGAAACGTGGCCTGGTGAGCAGTTCTTC.

The V gene is TRBV7-2, the J gene TRBJ2-3; D is ambiguous. CDR3 length: 13 residues. Trimming stripped 2 bases from V and 4 bases from J, with 7 bases between. Per the germline V gene, CDR1 is SGHTA and CDR2 is FQGNSA. The CDR3 bases are TGTGCCAGCAGCTTAAGTGCCTCAGATACGCAGTATTTT. Translation gives CASSLSASDTQYF.

The chain links TRBV28 to TRBJ1-5; the D is unclear. Trimming left V 5 bases short and J 6 bases short, with 11 bases between. Germline CDR1 reads MDHEN; CDR2 reads SYDVKM. This CDR3 is built from 13 residues. The CDR3 loop is CASSPPPSQPQHF. The CDR3 bases are TGTGCCAGCAGTCCGCCACCCAGTCAGCCCCAGCATTTT.

The V and J genes are TRBV30 and TRBJ1-1, with a tentative D call TRBD1 (5 bases). Germline CDR1 and CDR2: GTSNPN and SVGIG (reference sequence). This CDR3 contains 14 residues. The V and J ends lost 5 bases and 0 bases respectively, with 13 bases between them. The CDR3: CAWDSGALNTEAFF. The CDR3 coding sequence is TGTGCCTGGGACTCTGGGGCGCTGAACACTGAAGCTTTCTTT.

This clone has just a few counts. The V and J genes are TRBV7-9 and TRBJ1-5; D ambiguous. This CDR3 region has 18 residues. V was cut by 5 bases and J by 0 bases, with 20 bases left in between. Germline V lookup: CDR1 SEHNR, CDR2 FQNEAQ (reference sequence). CDR3 coding DNA: TGTGCCAGCAGCCTCGAACCGGGCCTCCGGGATAGCAATCAGCCCCAGCATTTT. Protein sequence: CASSLEPGLRDSNQPQHF.

The genes are TRBV19 and TRBJ1-2; the match to TRBD1 covers 10 bases. The CDR3 contains 17 residues. With V trimmed by 3 bases and J by 3 bases, 10 bases remained unmatched. Germline loops: CDR1 LNHDA, CDR2 SQIVND (reference sequence). CDR3 DNA sequence: TGTGCCAGTAGTATCCAGGACAGGGGGGCATCCTACTATGGCTACACCTTC. It codes for CASSIQDRGASYYGYTF. The variable domain in full, completed from reference TRBV19 and TRBJ1-2, reads DGGITQSPKYLFRKEGQNVTLSCEQNLNHDAMYWYRQDPGQGLRLIYYSQIVNDFQKGDIAEGYSVSREKKESFPLTVTSAQKNPTAFYLCASSIQDRGASYYGYTFGSGTRLTVV.

The genes are TRBV28 and TRBJ1-2; D call uncertain. Germline V gene sequence: CDR1 MDHEN, CDR2 SYDVKM. The CDR3 is made up of 11 amino acids. The V end was cut by 5 bases, the J end by 8 bases, with 9 bases between. The CDR3 sequence: CASSGSRGYTF. The DNA of the CDR3 is TGTGCCAGCAGTGGGTCTAGGGGCTACACCTTC.

The chain recombines TRBV15 with TRBJ1-2; 7 positions match TRBD1. The germline CDR1 and CDR2 sequences are LNHNV and YYDKDF (reference sequence). Trimming removed 1 base from V and 8 bases from J; junction bases left unmatched: 7. This CDR3 has 14 residues. The DNA of the CDR3 is TGTGCCACCAGCAGAGTGCGGACAGGTGAAGGCTACACCTTC. This translates into CATSRVRTGEGYTF.